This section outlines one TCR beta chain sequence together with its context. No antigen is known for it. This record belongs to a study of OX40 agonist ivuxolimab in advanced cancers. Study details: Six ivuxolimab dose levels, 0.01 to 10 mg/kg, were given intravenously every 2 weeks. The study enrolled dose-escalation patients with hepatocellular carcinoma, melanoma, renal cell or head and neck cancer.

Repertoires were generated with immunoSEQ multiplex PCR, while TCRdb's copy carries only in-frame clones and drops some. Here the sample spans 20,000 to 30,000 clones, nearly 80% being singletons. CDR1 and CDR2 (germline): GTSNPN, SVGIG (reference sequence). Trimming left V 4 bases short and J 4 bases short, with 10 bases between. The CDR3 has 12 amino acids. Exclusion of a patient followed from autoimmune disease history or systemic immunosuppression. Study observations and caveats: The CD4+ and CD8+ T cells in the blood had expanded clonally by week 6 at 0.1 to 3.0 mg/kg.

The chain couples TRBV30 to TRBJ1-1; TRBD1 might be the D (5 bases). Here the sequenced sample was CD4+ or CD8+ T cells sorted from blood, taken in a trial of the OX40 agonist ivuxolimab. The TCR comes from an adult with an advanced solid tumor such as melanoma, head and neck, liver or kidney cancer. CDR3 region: CAWIWGSTEAFF. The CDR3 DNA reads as TGTGCCTGGATTTGGGGGAGCACTGAAGCTTTCTTT.